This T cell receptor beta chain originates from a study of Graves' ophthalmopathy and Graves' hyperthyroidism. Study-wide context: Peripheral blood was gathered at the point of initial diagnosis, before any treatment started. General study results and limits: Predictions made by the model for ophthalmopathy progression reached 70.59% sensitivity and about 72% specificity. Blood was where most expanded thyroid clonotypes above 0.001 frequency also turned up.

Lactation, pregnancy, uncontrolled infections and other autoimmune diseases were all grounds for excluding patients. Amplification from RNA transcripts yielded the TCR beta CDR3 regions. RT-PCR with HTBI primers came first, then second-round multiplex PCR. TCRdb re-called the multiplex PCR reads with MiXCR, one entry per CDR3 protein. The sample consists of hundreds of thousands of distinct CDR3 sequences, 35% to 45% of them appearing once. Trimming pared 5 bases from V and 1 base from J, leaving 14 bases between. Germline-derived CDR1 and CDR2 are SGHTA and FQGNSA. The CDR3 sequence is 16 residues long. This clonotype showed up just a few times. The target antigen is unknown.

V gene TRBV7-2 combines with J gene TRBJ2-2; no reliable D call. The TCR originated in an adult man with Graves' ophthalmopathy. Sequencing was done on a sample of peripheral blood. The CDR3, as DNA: TGTGCCAGCAGCCAAGATCCCTCAAGGAACACCGGGGAGCTGTTTTTT. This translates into CASSQDPSRNTGELFF.